The rows below give T cell receptor beta chains drawn from one sample of a study of PD-L1 blockade in urothelial cancer. TCRdb's copy holds only in-frame clones and misses some; the assay was immunoSEQ multiplex PCR. The sample includes some 87,000 clones, roughly 84% of them seen just once. This specimen was PBMCs, taken around atezolizumab (anti-PD-L1) treatment. The receptors here all came from a man aged 55 to 70 with urothelial cancer. Each CDR3 is given with its conserved first and last residue. A D gene is named only where the DNA matches it firmly. The size field is filled for only some rows; it gives once, few, many or a size class.

>.|TRBJ1-1|TRBV15|15|.
TGTGCCACGGAAGAAGAGAGGGGGATGAACACTGAAGCTTTCTTT
CATEEERGMNTEAFF
>.|TRBJ2-5|TRBV5-1|14|once
TGCGCCAGCAGCCAAGACAGGACCGGGGAGACCCAGTACTTC
CASSQDRTGETQYF
>.|TRBJ1-4|TRBV30|11|.
TGTGCCTGGGCGGGGGGTGAAAAACTGTTTTTT
CAWAGGEKLFF
>TRBD2|TRBJ2-7|TRBV10-1|13|.
TGCGCCAGCGGAGCTAGCGGGAGTTTAAAGCAGTACTTC
CASGASGSLKQYF
>.|TRBJ2-7|TRBV18|17|.
TGTGCCAGCTCACCAAATCAACTAGGCGAATACTCCTACGAGCAGTACTTC
CASSPNQLGEYSYEQYF
>.|TRBJ2-1|TRBV14|15|.
TGTGCCAGCAGCCGCGGCAGGGGTTCCCTCAATGAGCAGTTCTTC
CASSRGRGSLNEQFF
>TRBD1|TRBJ2-2|TRBV4-1|14|.
TGCGCCAGCAGCCATGGACAGGGTATCGGGGAGCTGTTTTTT
CASSHGQGIGELFF
>.|TRBJ2-7|TRBV6-5|11|.
TGTGCCAGCAGGGACTTGTACGAGCAGTACTTC
CASRDLYEQYF
>TRBD2|TRBJ2-1|TRBV6-1|17|.
TGTGCCAGCAGTGAACACACCGGGGGGAGCTCCTACAATGAGCAGTTCTTC
CASSEHTGGSSYNEQFF
>TRBD1|TRBJ2-5|TRBV5-1|16|.
TGCGCCAGCAGCTTGGCCGGGACAGGGGGCTCTGGGGGCCAGTACTTC
CASSLAGTGGSGGQYF
>TRBD1|TRBJ2-2|TRBV7-7|14|.
TGTGCTAGCAGCCCGGGACAGGGGGCGGGGGAGCTGTTTTTT
CASSPGQGAGELFF
>.|TRBJ1-2|TRBV15|13|.
TGTGCCACCAGCAGGGACAGAGGGGTTGGCTACACCTTC
CATSRDRGVGYTF
>.|TRBJ2-3|TRBV4-1|14|.
TGCGCCAGCAGCTCCAAGGGGTTCACAGATACGCAGTATTTT
CASSSKGFTDTQYF
>.|TRBJ1-1|TRBV29-1|13|.
TGCAGCGTTGCAGGGGTTCTCGGCACTGAAGCTTTCTTT
CSVAGVLGTEAFF
>.|TRBJ1-2|TRBV5-4|14|few
TGTGCCAGCAGCTTGGAACAGTCAGCTATTGGCTACACCTTC
CASSLEQSAIGYTF
>.|TRBJ1-1|TRBV29-1|14|.
TGCAGCGTCGCCGAGCGGACAGCGAACACTGAAGCTTTCTTT
CSVAERTANTEAFF
>.|TRBJ1-1|TRBV15|16|.
TGTGCCACCAGCAAGTCGAGCAGGGGAGATAACACTGAAGCTTTCTTT
CATSKSSRGDNTEAFF
>TRBD1|TRBJ1-5|TRBV7-2|14|.
TGTGCCAGCAGCTCCAGGGGGCGCGATCAGCCCCAGCATTTT
CASSSRGRDQPQHF
>.|TRBJ2-5|TRBV7-3|15|.
TGTGCCAGCAGCTTATATGGGGCCCCTCAAGAGACCCAGTACTTC
CASSLYGAPQETQYF
>TRBD2|TRBJ2-5|TRBV5-6|19|once
TGTGCCAGCAGCTTTAAAAGCACTAGCGGGGGGCCAACAGGAGAGACCCAGTACTTC
CASSFKSTSGGPTGETQYF
>.|TRBJ2-1|TRBV11-2|14|.
TGTGCCAGCAGCTTGGTAGAGGGAAGGGATGAGCAGTTCTTC
CASSLVEGRDEQFF
>TRBD1|TRBJ2-2|TRBV5-6|16|.
TGTGCCAGCAGCGGCGGACAGGGGTTCCTCACCGGGGAGCTGTTTTTT
CASSGGQGFLTGELFF
>.|TRBJ2-2|TRBV7-3|16|.
TGTGCCAGCAGCTTAGGGGGCGGGGGTCGCACCGGGGAGCTGTTTTTT
CASSLGGGGRTGELFF
>.|TRBJ2-1|TRBV7-7|18|.
TGTGCTAGCAGCCCCGTCGGTTGTGAGCGGAACACCTACAATGAGCAGTTCTTC
CASSPVGCERNTYNEQFF
>TRBD1|TRBJ1-6|TRBV25-1|16|.
TGTGCCAGCAGTGAATATTTTGGACAGGGTGAATCACCCCTCCACTTT
CASSEYFGQGESPLHF
>.|TRBJ1-2|TRBV5-1|13|.
TGCGCCAGCAGCTTGGATCCGAGGGATGGCTACACCTTC
CASSLDPRDGYTF
>TRBD1|TRBJ2-2|TRBV19|15|once
TGTGCCAGTAGAACGACAGGGGGCAACACCGGGGAGCTGTTTTTT
CASRTTGGNTGELFF
>TRBD1|TRBJ2-7|TRBV15|16|.
TGTGCCACCAGCAGAGTATTGCGACAGGGGGCCCACGAGCAGTACTTC
CATSRVLRQGAHEQYF
>.|TRBJ1-1|TRBV14|15|few
TGTGCCAGCAGCCAAGTTGGAGGTGAGAACACTGAAGCTTTCTTT
CASSQVGGENTEAFF
>TRBD1|TRBJ2-2|TRBV30|14|.
TGTGCCTTAGGGGGCGCCTGGAACACCGGGGAGCTGTTTTTT
CALGGAWNTGELFF
>.|TRBJ1-2|TRBV6-1|10|.
TGTGCCAGCAGTATTCGTTACTACACCTTC
CASSIRYYTF
>TRBD2|TRBJ2-2|TRBV7-6|15|.
TGTGCCAGCAGCCTAAGCGGGGGAAACGCCGGGGAGCTGTTTTTT
CASSLSGGNAGELFF
>.|TRBJ2-7|TRBV28|13|.
TGTGCCAGCAGTTTAGGTAACGACAACGAGCAGTACTTC
CASSLGNDNEQYF
>TRBD1|TRBJ2-2|TRBV6-6|15|.
TGTGCCAGCAGTGAGGGACAGGCCTACCCCGGGGAGCTGTTTTTT
CASSEGQAYPGELFF
>.|TRBJ2-5|TRBV5-1|13|.
TGCGCCAGCAGCTTGGTACTCCAAGAGACCCAGTACTTC
CASSLVLQETQYF
>TRBD2|TRBJ2-1|TRBV11-3|15|.
TGTGCCAGCAGCTTAGGAGCGGGGGATCACAATGAGCAGTTCTTC
CASSLGAGDHNEQFF
>TRBD2|TRBJ2-7|TRBV28|15|.
TGTGCCAGCAGGGCGCACGGGGGGGGCTTCTACGAGCAGTACTTC
CASRAHGGGFYEQYF
>TRBD2|TRBJ2-5|TRBV7-9|16|.
TGTGCCAGCAGCCCCCCCTCCGGACTAGCGGAAGAGACCCAGTACTTC
CASSPPSGLAEETQYF
>.|TRBJ1-5|TRBV2|13|few
TGTGCCAGCAGCGGTCAGGAATATCAGCCCCAGCATTTT
CASSGQEYQPQHF
>.|TRBJ2-7|TRBV9|13|.
TGTGCCAGCAGCGTCCAAGTTGCTAGCGAGCAGTACTTC
CASSVQVASEQYF
>TRBD2|TRBJ2-1|TRBV7-2|16|.
TGTGCCAGCAGCCCCCAGCGGGGGGACCTCTACAATGAGCAGTTCTTC
CASSPQRGDLYNEQFF
>.|TRBJ2-3|TRBV2|15|once
TGTGCCACCAGCGGGGACAGCCATAGCACAGATACGCAGTATTTT
CATSGDSHSTDTQYF
>.|TRBJ2-7|TRBV10-3|13|.
TGTGCCATCAGTGAGTCCACACCCTACGAGCAGTACTTC
CAISESTPYEQYF
>.|TRBJ1-2|TRBV19|15|.
TGTGCCAGTAGTATAGATTTTCGCCTAAACTATGGCTACACCTTC
CASSIDFRLNYGYTF